The rows below give T cell receptor beta chains drawn from one sample of a study of blood T cell repertoires in COVID-19. Method: immunoSEQ multiplex PCR; TCRdb's copy keeps in-frame clones and lacks some. The table includes approximately 99,000 clones, around 90% detected once. Sequenced input: peripheral blood. Receptors were obtained from a human donor in a cohort sampled during active COVID-19. The CDR3 runs from the conserved cysteine through the conserved F or W. Each record gives: J gene, clone size, V gene, D gene, CDR3 protein, CDR3 DNA. The D gene is left open where the match is weak. A clone size is listed for some rows: how often the clone was seen (once, few, many), or a class if it is expanded.

TRBJ2-3	-	TRBV7-2	-	CASSLEGAGTQYF	TGTGCCAGCAGCTTAGAAGGGGCGGGGACGCAGTATTTT
TRBJ2-2	-	TRBV19	TRBD1	CASSILQGAGELFF	TGTGCCAGTAGTATTCTTCAGGGGGCCGGGGAGCTGTTTTTT
TRBJ1-2	once	TRBV5-1	-	CASSLAGNGYTF	TGCGCCAGCAGCTTGGCAGGGAATGGCTACACCTTC
TRBJ1-6	-	TRBV4-1	TRBD1	CASSQSPTGGSPLHF	TGCGCCAGCAGCCAATCTCCGACAGGGGGTTCACCCCTCCACTTT
TRBJ1-2	few	TRBV6-5	TRBD1	CASSYSKQGGPYGYTF	TGTGCCAGCAGTTACTCGAAACAGGGGGGCCCCTATGGCTACACCTTC
TRBJ1-5	-	TRBV21-1	-	CASSTNPGTARNQPQHF	TGTGCCAGCAGCACCAACCCCGGGACAGCCCGCAATCAGCCCCAGCATTTT
TRBJ2-5	-	TRBV2	TRBD2	CASSVAGGWETQYF	TGTGCCAGCAGCGTAGCGGGAGGGTGGGAGACCCAGTACTTC
TRBJ1-2	-	TRBV27	-	CASKGGPANYGYTF	TGTGCCAGCAAAGGAGGACCAGCTAACTATGGCTACACCTTC
TRBJ2-5	-	TRBV3-1/TRBV3-2	-	CASSQDTTEETQYF	TGTGCCAGCAGCCAAGATACAACAGAAGAGACCCAGTACTTC
TRBJ1-2	-	TRBV24-1	TRBD1	CATSAGQGISYTF	TGTGCCACCAGTGCGGGACAGGGAATTTCCTACACCTTC
TRBJ2-1	-	TRBV5-1	-	CASSLDGGTYNEQFF	TGCGCCAGCAGCTTGGACGGCGGGACCTACAATGAGCAGTTCTTC
TRBJ1-2	-	TRBV2	TRBD1	CASSEGQGALGYTF	TGTGCCAGCAGCGAAGGACAGGGGGCTTTGGGCTACACCTTC
TRBJ2-5	-	TRBV12-3/TRBV12-4	-	CASSYLETQYF	TGTGCCAGCAGTTACTTGGAGACCCAGTACTTC
TRBJ2-7	-	TRBV7-2	-	CASSLVGVGYEQYF	TGTGCCAGCAGCTTAGTGGGAGTGGGCTACGAGCAGTACTTC
TRBJ1-2	once	TRBV27	TRBD1	CASSQGQGGYTF	TGTGCCAGCAGTCAGGGACAGGGTGGCTACACCTTC
TRBJ2-1	once	TRBV5-4	TRBD2	CASSLSWGLADYNEQFF	TGTGCCAGCAGCTTGAGTTGGGGACTAGCGGATTACAATGAGCAGTTCTTC
TRBJ2-5	-	TRBV2	-	CASSEAGALEETQYF	TGTGCCAGCAGTGAAGCGGGGGCTCTCGAAGAGACCCAGTACTTC
TRBJ1-1	-	TRBV7-6	TRBD1	CASSQGGNTEAFF	TGTGCCAGCAGCCAGGGGGGGAACACTGAAGCTTTCTTT
TRBJ1-1	few	TRBV10-1	-	CASSEGKGTYTEAFF	TGCGCCAGCAGTGAGGGAAAGGGGACTTACACTGAAGCTTTCTTT
TRBJ1-1	-	TRBV10-2	-	CASSDWSTEAFF	TGCGCCAGCAGTGACTGGAGCACTGAAGCTTTCTTT
TRBJ2-1	-	TRBV25-1	TRBD2	CASSLLTSGRDNEQFF	TGTGCCAGCAGTCTCCTGACTAGCGGGAGGGACAATGAGCAGTTCTTC
TRBJ1-5	few	TRBV7-9	-	CASSWTLGQFLHF	TGTGCCAGCAGCTGGACTCTTGGACAGTTTTTGCATTTT
TRBJ2-7	-	TRBV5-6	TRBD1	CASSLPGTGGSCEQYF	TGTGCCAGCAGCTTGCCCGGGACAGGGGGCTCATGCGAGCAGTACTTC
TRBJ2-4	-	TRBV6-5	TRBD2	CASSYSTSGNIQYF	TGTGCCAGCAGTTACTCGACTAGCGGAAACATTCAGTACTTC
TRBJ1-5	-	TRBV12-5	-	CASGSGVNSNQPQHF	TGTGCTAGTGGTTCCGGGGTTAATAGCAATCAGCCCCAGCATTTT
TRBJ1-2	-	TRBV6-5	-	CASTQGYGYTF	TGTGCCAGCACGCAGGGCTATGGCTACACCTTC
TRBJ1-3	few	TRBV30	-	CAWQTGYGGNTIYF	TGTGCCTGGCAAACAGGGTATGGTGGAAACACCATATATTTT
TRBJ1-5	-	TRBV6-5	-	CASSPQGYGQPQHF	TGTGCCAGCAGTCCCCAGGGTTACGGTCAGCCCCAGCATTTT
TRBJ2-7	-	TRBV28	TRBD2	CASSLSIASGGSYEQYF	TGTGCCAGCAGTTTATCTATCGCCAGCGGGGGCTCCTACGAGCAGTACTTC
TRBJ1-2	-	TRBV19	-	CASYGNYGYTF	TGTGCCAGTTACGGGAACTATGGCTACACCTTC
TRBJ2-1	-	TRBV3-1/TRBV3-2	-	CASSQDRDLQQFF	TGTGCCAGCAGCCAAGACCGGGACTTGCAGCAGTTCTTC
TRBJ2-4	-	TRBV13	-	CASSLDRGAKNIQYF	TGTGCCAGCAGCTTAGACCGGGGGGCCAAAAACATTCAGTACTTC
TRBJ2-1	-	TRBV2	-	CASSPTFNEQFF	TGTGCCAGCAGCCCGACTTTTAATGAGCAGTTCTTC